The 2 T cell receptor beta chains presented below share a single source sample, sequenced in a study of T cells in localized non-small cell lung cancer. Sequencing was performed with immunoSEQ multiplex PCR; in TCRdb, only in-frame clones are kept and a portion is missing. Among about 23,000 clones listed, less than 90% were seen once. Sequencing used peripheral blood, obtained before any cancer treatment. The receptors were sampled from a male donor aged 60 or over with stage I lung adenocarcinoma.

This chain joins TRBV20-1 and TRBJ2-1; D gene unclear. This CDR3 comprises 10 residues. The germline CDR1 and CDR2 sequences are DFQATT and SNEGSKA (reference sequence). V shed 5 bases and J shed 5 bases, with 4 bases lying between them. CDR3 loop: CSASNNEQFF. The CDR3 DNA sequence: TGCAGTGCTTCGAACAATGAGCAGTTCTTC.

The rearrangement links TRBV15 to TRBJ2-2; TRBD1 matches at 10 bases. The length of the CDR3 is 16 residues. J lost 1 base, V lost 1 base, and 0 bases had no gene match. Per the germline V gene, CDR1 is LNHNV and CDR2 is YYDKDF (reference sequence). The chain's CDR3 is CATSRGDRGNTGELFF. The CDR3 nucleotides read TGTGCCACCAGCAGAGGGGACAGGGGGAACACCGGGGAGCTGTTTTTT.